This TCR beta chain is from a study of T cell responses to AZD1222 COVID-19 vaccine (TCRdb year 2021). Context from the whole study: A total of under 250 trial participants underwent TCR sequencing, of whom 207 had received two doses of AZD1222 and around 25 had received two doses of the MenACWY control vaccine. Enrollment into the trials was organized by age into subgroups of 18-55, 56-69 and 70-plus years, and those subgroups contained approximately 160, 26 and 62 TCR-sequenced participants, respectively. The full study reports these points: Participants were mostly white British and included more females than males, and it was suggested by the authors that clonal diversity may have been underestimated. CD4 TCRs associated with the vaccine covered the entire spike protein, and the dominant responses were in regions 160-218 and 743-854. Nearly half of unique spike-specific TCRs reportedly recognized epitopes outside regions mutated in the B.1.351 and B.1.1.7 variants. In the small 56-69-year group, the increase in depth fell short of significance, most likely because of low power. Because no day 14 peak-response samples were available, repertoires were characterized only after the peak T cell response. After two AZD1222 doses, spike-specific TCR breadth and depth were significantly higher than at day 0 and than in MenACWY recipients. Conclusions about previously exposed vaccinees were limited because only a handful of AZD1222 recipients were SARS-CoV-2 seropositive at baseline.

The sample's time point, from its label and the paper: about 28 days (+/-7) after the second vaccine dose. AZD1222 recipients given second doses at about 4 weeks or at about 12 weeks were pooled, since spike-specific TCR depth and breadth were not found to differ between the two schedules. The vaccinee samples were drawn from two UK trials, COV001 and COV002, one of which was a single-blind randomized controlled phase 2/3 trial testing AZD1222 (ChAdOx1 nCoV-19) in healthy adults. For TCRbeta chain sequencing, PBMC samples were collected from trial participants at day 0 and at day 28 after the second dose. The CDR3 regions of human TCRbeta chains were analyzed by immunosequencing. From the authors' description of their analysis: Repertoire TCRs were matched against a reference library of SARS-CoV-2-specific TCRs generated with the MIRA antigen-specificity platform. Breadth was defined as the fraction of unique TCRs that were SARS-CoV-2-associated, and depth was defined as the fraction of total T cells that were SARS-CoV-2-associated. Using the MIRA data, every spike-specific TCR was mapped to the spike region that the TCR reacted to and assigned to either a CD4 or a CD8 class. Log10-transformed breadth and depth values were compared by one-way ANOVA with Sidak's multiple comparisons tests. TCRdb took over this immuneACCESS table, retaining in-frame rearrangements with V and J assigned. Such tables are incomplete; in checked studies, under half of the missing clones stem from an unresolved V gene, and the remainder is unexplained. V and J calls and clone size are as listed in that table; D and trimming were resolved from the DNA. The sample table contains some 80,000 clones; only one count was recorded for 75% to 95% of them. The ten largest make up 2.5% to 4% of the sample.

Reading from cysteine to phenylalanine, the CDR3 counts 14 amino acids. The only DNA kept is the CDR3, 42 bases in frame from the first base. The germline V gene encodes CDR1 SGHVS and CDR2 FQNEAQ. V is trimmed back by 3 bases and J by 8 bases, and the junction contains 6 bases that no gene match accounts for. As concerns this clone: Its antigen remains undetermined. No much larger clone is present one base from it, and per-base qualities are unavailable.

The sequenced sample was peripheral blood, obtained 28 days after the second AZD1222 dose. The chain links TRBV7-8 with TRBJ1-2, with 10 central nucleotides matching TRBD1. The source is an adult who received the AZD1222 COVID-19 vaccine. The CDR3 reads CASSLGQGRGGYTF. The DNA is as follows: TGTGCCAGCAGCTTGGGACAGGGGAGGGGCGGCTACACCTTC.